This is a list of T cell receptor beta chains from one sample in a study of cytomegalovirus exposure and HLA in healthy donors. Measured with immunoSEQ multiplex PCR; TCRdb has only the in-frame clones, and not every one. The sample records about 140,000 clones, approximately 73% being singletons. The source material was PBMCs. The receptors come from a man aged 25 to 40 in good health and CMV-seropositive. Each CDR3 is given with its conserved first and last residue. A D gene is named only where the DNA matches it firmly. Some rows have no size entry. The others give once, few or many, or a class for an expanded clone.

D: .; size: .; V: TRBV15; J: TRBJ1-5; CDR3: CATSRATGPQPQHF; DNA: TGTGCCACCAGCAGGGCCACAGGGCCTCAGCCCCAGCATTTT
D: TRBD1; size: .; V: TRBV5-1; J: TRBJ2-1; CDR3: CASGLGLILGQGFDEQFF; DNA: TGCGCCAGCGGCTTGGGACTCATATTAGGACAGGGCTTCGATGAGCAGTTCTTC
D: TRBD1; size: .; V: TRBV30; J: TRBJ1-6; CDR3: CAWSVGQGNSPLHF; DNA: TGTGCCTGGAGTGTAGGACAGGGGAATTCACCCCTCCACTTT
D: .; size: .; V: TRBV5-1; J: TRBJ1-2; CDR3: CASSALGQNAYGYTF; DNA: TGCGCCAGCAGCGCATTGGGACAAAACGCTTATGGCTACACCTTC
D: .; size: .; V: TRBV6-1; J: TRBJ1-3; CDR3: CAIQTQGRTIYF; DNA: TGTGCCATCCAGACTCAGGGTCGCACCATATATTTT
D: TRBD2; size: .; V: TRBV19; J: TRBJ2-7; CDR3: CASTVSGPRLAGGLREQYF; DNA: TGTGCCAGTACAGTATCGGGACCAAGACTAGCGGGAGGACTCAGGGAGCAGTACTTC
D: .; size: .; V: TRBV29-1; J: TRBJ1-1; CDR3: CSVGAFDTEAFF; DNA: TGCAGCGTTGGGGCATTCGACACTGAAGCTTTCTTT
D: .; size: .; V: TRBV7-3; J: TRBJ1-2; CDR3: CASSLTAGSGYTF; DNA: TGTGCCAGCAGCTTAACGGCAGGTTCTGGCTACACCTTC
D: .; size: .; V: TRBV21-1; J: TRBJ2-7; CDR3: CARIGGTRYEQYF; DNA: TGTGCCAGGATCGGGGGGACTCGCTACGAGCAGTACTTC
D: .; size: .; V: TRBV6-8; J: TRBJ2-7; CDR3: CASTSRSGRTYEQYF; DNA: TGTGCCAGCACCTCCCGGTCAGGGCGAACCTACGAGCAGTACTTC
D: .; size: .; V: TRBV6-6; J: TRBJ2-1; CDR3: CASSYGALDEQFF; DNA: TGTGCCAGCAGTTATGGGGCCCTGGATGAGCAGTTCTTC
D: TRBD2; size: few; V: TRBV5-4; J: TRBJ2-3; CDR3: CASSLKTSGNTDTQYF; DNA: TGTGCCAGCAGCTTGAAGACTAGCGGGAACACAGATACGCAGTATTTT
D: .; size: .; V: TRBV28; J: TRBJ1-2; CDR3: CASSSAGDYTF; DNA: TGTGCCAGCAGTTCCGCAGGGGACTACACCTTC
D: TRBD1; size: .; V: TRBV9; J: TRBJ2-2; CDR3: CASSEQGAITGELFF; DNA: TGTGCCAGCAGCGAACAGGGGGCGATTACCGGGGAGCTGTTTTTT
D: .; size: .; V: TRBV19; J: TRBJ1-2; CDR3: CASLSTLGYGYTF; DNA: TGTGCCAGTCTCAGTACACTAGGCTATGGCTACACCTTC
D: .; size: .; V: TRBV5-1; J: TRBJ2-7; CDR3: CASSLAGPSYEQYF; DNA: TGCGCCAGCAGCTTGGCGGGTCCTTCCTACGAGCAGTACTTC
D: .; size: .; V: TRBV28; J: TRBJ2-5; CDR3: CASSLGLMGTQYF; DNA: TGTGCCAGCAGCCTGGGCCTCATGGGGACCCAGTACTTC
D: TRBD2; size: once; V: TRBV10-2; J: TRBJ2-7; CDR3: CASSESSGSSYEQYF; DNA: TGCGCCAGCAGTGAGTCTAGCGGGAGCTCCTACGAGCAGTACTTC
D: .; size: .; V: TRBV9; J: TRBJ1-4; CDR3: CASSTQLDSEYEKLFF; DNA: TGTGCCAGCAGCACCCAGCTGGACAGCGAGTATGAAAAACTGTTTTTT
D: TRBD1; size: .; V: TRBV15; J: TRBJ1-1; CDR3: CATSRGQGRNTEAFF; DNA: TGTGCCACCAGCAGGGGACAGGGGAGGAACACTGAAGCTTTCTTT
D: .; size: .; V: TRBV27; J: TRBJ1-2; CDR3: CATGGLTYGYTF; DNA: TGTGCCACCGGTGGACTGACCTATGGCTACACCTTC
D: TRBD2; size: .; V: TRBV4-1; J: TRBJ2-7; CDR3: CASSQENSGSWGTYEQYF; DNA: TGCGCCAGCAGCCAAGAAAATAGCGGGAGCTGGGGGACTTACGAGCAGTACTTC
D: TRBD1; size: .; V: TRBV27; J: TRBJ2-4; CDR3: CASSLTGTGEGKNIQYF; DNA: TGTGCCAGCAGTTTGACCGGGACAGGGGAAGGCAAAAACATTCAGTACTTC
D: .; size: .; V: TRBV5-1; J: TRBJ1-3; CDR3: CASSLAGTTYGNTIYF; DNA: TGCGCCAGCAGCTTGGCCGGGACAACCTACGGAAACACCATATATTTT
D: TRBD2; size: .; V: TRBV29-1; J: TRBJ2-3; CDR3: CSVDNPSGSVLGTDTQYF; DNA: TGCAGCGTTGATAACCCTAGCGGGAGTGTTCTGGGCACAGATACGCAGTATTTT
D: .; size: .; V: TRBV6-1; J: TRBJ1-5; CDR3: CASSFSGSSNQPQHF; DNA: TGTGCCAGCAGTTTTTCCGGGAGTAGCAATCAGCCCCAGCATTTT
D: .; size: once; V: TRBV10-1; J: TRBJ2-2; CDR3: CASSAFGSGELFF; DNA: TGCGCCAGCAGTGCCTTTGGGAGCGGGGAGCTGTTTTTT
D: TRBD2; size: .; V: TRBV4-2; J: TRBJ2-5; CDR3: CASSQEARTSVEWEQYF; DNA: TGTGCCAGCAGCCAAGAAGCCCGGACTAGCGTCGAGTGGGAGCAGTACTTC
D: TRBD1; size: .; V: TRBV28; J: TRBJ1-2; CDR3: CASSSGQGALSGYTF; DNA: TGTGCCAGCAGTTCCGGACAGGGGGCGTTGAGTGGCTACACCTTC
D: TRBD2; size: .; V: TRBV13; J: TRBJ2-1; CDR3: CASSLVVSGRNEQFF; DNA: TGTGCCAGCAGCTTGGTAGTCAGCGGGAGAAATGAGCAGTTCTTC
D: .; size: .; V: TRBV18; J: TRBJ2-7; CDR3: CASSPDIYYEQYF; DNA: TGTGCCAGCTCACCGGACATTTACTACGAGCAGTACTTC
D: .; size: .; V: TRBV5-8; J: TRBJ1-3; CDR3: CASSWLSRGSGNTIYF; DNA: TGTGCCAGCAGCTGGCTATCAAGGGGCTCTGGAAACACCATATATTTT
D: TRBD1; size: .; V: TRBV19; J: TRBJ1-1; CDR3: CASSTNGQGYTEAFF; DNA: TGTGCCAGTAGTACCAATGGACAGGGGTACACTGAAGCTTTCTTT
D: .; size: once; V: TRBV5-6; J: TRBJ1-1; CDR3: CASLQRQVTNTEAFF; DNA: TGTGCCAGCCTACAAAGACAGGTTACGAACACTGAAGCTTTCTTT
D: TRBD2; size: .; V: TRBV5-1; J: TRBJ2-1; CDR3: CASSLPLAGVAEQFF; DNA: TGCGCCAGCAGCTTGCCACTAGCGGGAGTTGCTGAGCAGTTCTTC
D: TRBD1; size: .; V: TRBV30; J: TRBJ2-3; CDR3: CAWTRSWTGQGADTQYF; DNA: TGTGCCTGGACCCGATCGTGGACGGGACAGGGCGCAGATACGCAGTATTTT
D: .; size: .; V: TRBV4-2; J: TRBJ1-1; CDR3: CASSQERWEAEAFF; DNA: TGTGCCAGCAGCCAAGAGAGGTGGGAGGCTGAAGCTTTCTTT
D: TRBD1; size: .; V: TRBV19; J: TRBJ1-2; CDR3: CASSNPDRTHGYTF; DNA: TGTGCCAGTAGTAATCCGGACAGGACTCATGGCTACACCTTC
D: .; size: .; V: TRBV11-2; J: TRBJ1-2; CDR3: CASSLDPAGLWYGYTF; DNA: TGTGCCAGCAGCTTAGATCCCGCGGGACTCTGGTATGGCTACACCTTC
D: .; size: .; V: TRBV5-5; J: TRBJ1-1; CDR3: CASSFAGGASGTEAFF; DNA: TGTGCCAGCAGCTTTGCGGGGGGCGCCTCGGGAACTGAAGCTTTCTTT
D: .; size: once; V: TRBV10-3; J: TRBJ2-3; CDR3: CATWGGRETPTDTQYF; DNA: TGTGCCACCTGGGGAGGAAGGGAGACCCCCACAGATACGCAGTATTTT
D: TRBD2; size: .; V: TRBV4-2; J: TRBJ2-3; CDR3: CASSQGEGLGGGDTQYF; DNA: TGTGCCAGCAGCCAAGGGGAGGGACTAGGAGGGGGGGATACGCAGTATTTT
D: TRBD1; size: .; V: TRBV19; J: TRBJ1-2; CDR3: CASSTRQGAVGYGYTF; DNA: TGTGCCAGTAGTACTCGACAGGGGGCGGTAGGCTATGGCTACACCTTC
D: TRBD1; size: .; V: TRBV4-1; J: TRBJ1-1; CDR3: CASGDRGLNTEAFF; DNA: TGCGCCAGCGGGGACAGGGGCTTAAACACTGAAGCTTTCTTT
D: .; size: few; V: TRBV30; J: TRBJ1-1; CDR3: CAGSFEGEIEAFF; DNA: TGTGCCGGGTCGTTTGAGGGGGAAATTGAAGCTTTCTTT
D: TRBD1; size: once; V: TRBV6-1; J: TRBJ1-2; CDR3: CASSGTGDLGYTF; DNA: TGTGCCAGCAGTGGGACAGGGGATTTGGGCTACACCTTC
D: .; size: .; V: TRBV6-5; J: TRBJ2-7; CDR3: CASSYSNLRAAYEQYF; DNA: TGTGCCAGCAGTTACTCGAACTTGCGGGCGGCCTACGAGCAGTACTTC
D: .; size: .; V: TRBV6-1; J: TRBJ1-5; CDR3: CASSEPTDYQPQHF; DNA: TGTGCCAGCAGTGAACCGACAGACTATCAGCCCCAGCATTTT